This T cell receptor (beta chain) was profiled in a study of blood T cell repertoires in COVID-19. Study-level information: Sources were T cells, B-cell-depleted T cells, or PBMCs; the material itself was cDNA or gDNA.

The table came from immunoSEQ multiplex PCR; TCRdb's copy has only in-frame clones and leaves some out. The sample includes about 170,000 clones, 86% of them seen just once. V shed 5 bases and J 7 bases; nucleotides not matched to a gene: 5. Germline assignment: CDR1 SGDLS and CDR2 YYNGEE. CDR3 length: 13 residues. Input material: peripheral blood. The genes are TRBV9 and TRBJ2-2; 7 nucleotides align to TRBD1. The source is a man aged 65 to 85 with acute or convalescent COVID-19. CDR3 DNA sequence: TGTGCCAGCAGGAAGGGGGCAAGCGGGGAGCTGTTTTTT. The encoded protein is CASRKGASGELFF.